This T cell receptor (beta chain) was captured in a study of tissue T cells after allogeneic stem cell transplantation. Study results and caveats: The study did not identify alloreactive or antigen-specific tissue TCRs, and some clones might be persisting host cells. Anatomically similar tissues had similar TCR repertoires within each patient. Across patients, clones rarely overlapped, yet motif clusters were shared tissue-specifically. The patient cohort was small and clinically heterogeneous, with limited sampling depth.

CDR3 size: 16 residues. CDR1 is LGHNA, CDR2 YNLKQL, per germline (reference sequence). V trimming: 0 bases; J trimming: 0 bases; junction bases outside the gene matches: 3. Repertoires were generated with immunoSEQ multiplex PCR, while TCRdb's copy carries only in-frame clones and drops some. The sample has about 22,000 clones, 72% seen once. Regarding this clone: The antigen is undetermined. These gene names are mouse names. The read gets to within 1 residue of the CDR3 end, and the germline J gene fills in the rest.

This rearrangement joins TRBV5 to TRBJ1-1; 8 bases align to TRBD1. The sequenced sample was spleen. This TCR was recovered from a female BALB/c mouse in good health. The mouse line has the MHC haplotype H2-d. The covered CDR3 bases are TGTGCCAGCAGCCAAGAGGCAGGGGGCGCAAACACAGAAGTCTTC. The encoded protein is CASSQEAGGANTEVF. The full CDR3 sequence reads CASSQEAGGANTEVFF.